Measured by frequency, the clone carrying this T cell receptor beta chain is medium-sized (0.01 to 0.1%). No antigen is known for it. The data were taken from a study of T cell clusters in autoimmune cytopenias. Study-wide findings and caveats: TRB repertoire shifts in secondary cytopenia and chronic lymphocytic leukemia mostly reflected lymphoma, not autoimmunity. Physiological T cell clusters of healthy donors were apparently absent in primary autoimmune cytopenia patients.

TRB rearrangements were amplified by touch-down multiplex PCR with mixed TRB-A/B primers. Following a re-call of the multiplex PCR reads, TCRdb has one entry per CDR3 protein and lacks DNA. The sample yields about 15,000 distinct CDR3 sequences, of which the top ten take up roughly 2.2%. TRB was amplified from roughly 250 ng of peripheral blood genomic DNA per sample. Germline values: CDR1 MNHEY, CDR2 SMNVEV (reference sequence). This CDR3 has 12 residues. This TCR came from a human donor with an autoimmune cytopenia or autoimmune hepatitis (not recorded which). This chain joins TRBV27 and TRBJ2-1; TCRdb reports TRBD2, a call that lacks DNA to check it against. Sequencing used peripheral blood. CDR3 in amino acids: CASTSSGNEQFF.